This TCR beta chain was observed in a study of cytomegalovirus exposure and HLA in healthy donors. Broader study findings: Cytomegalovirus-associated status was assigned to fewer than 200 TCR beta chains. Both high specificity and high sensitivity reportedly marked the classifier's diagnosis of cytomegalovirus status. Associated with HLA alleles at 0.05 false discovery rate in a later analysis were 16,951 TCR beta sequences. V segments that were indistinguishable, TRBV6-2 and TRBV6-3 among them, were omitted from analysis.

13 Jbeta primers and 60 Vbeta primers were used for the PCR. Clones were sequenced by immunoSEQ multiplex PCR, and TCRdb holds only the in-frame ones, with some missing. Among 110,000 to 150,000 clones listed, roughly 80% were seen once. Notes on this clone: Its antigen remains unidentified.

The CDR3 has 14 residues. Germline V gives CDR1 GTSNPN, CDR2 SVGIG (reference sequence). V dropped 3 bases and J dropped 6 bases, with 17 bases sitting between them. J is TRBJ1-1 and V is TRBV30, with unresolved D. Sequences were obtained from PBMCs. The clonotype originates from a female donor in good health and CMV-seronegative. The CDR3 DNA is TGTGCCTGGAGGGGAGACTCTATTGGGGCTGAAGCTTTCTTT. Translated, it gives CAWRGDSIGAEAFF.